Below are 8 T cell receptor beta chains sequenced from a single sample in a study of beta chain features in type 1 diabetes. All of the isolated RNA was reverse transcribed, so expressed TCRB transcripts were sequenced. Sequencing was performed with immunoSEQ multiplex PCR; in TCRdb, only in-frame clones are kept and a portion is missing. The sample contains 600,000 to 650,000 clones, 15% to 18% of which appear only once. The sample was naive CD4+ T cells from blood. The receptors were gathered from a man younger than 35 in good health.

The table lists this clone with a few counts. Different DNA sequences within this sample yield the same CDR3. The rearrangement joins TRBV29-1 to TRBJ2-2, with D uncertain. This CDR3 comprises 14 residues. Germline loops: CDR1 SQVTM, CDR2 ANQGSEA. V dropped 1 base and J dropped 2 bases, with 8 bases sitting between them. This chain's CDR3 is CSVEGRSNTGELFF. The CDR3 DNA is TGCAGCGTTGAAGGCAGGAGCAACACCGGGGAGCTGTTTTTT.

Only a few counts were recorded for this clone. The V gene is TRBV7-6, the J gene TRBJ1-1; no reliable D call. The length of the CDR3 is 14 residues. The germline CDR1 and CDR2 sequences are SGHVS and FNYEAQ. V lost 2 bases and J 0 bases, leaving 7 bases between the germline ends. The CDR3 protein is CASSLSGLNTEAFF. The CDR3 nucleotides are TGTGCCAGCAGCTTATCCGGGCTGAACACTGAAGCTTTCTTT.

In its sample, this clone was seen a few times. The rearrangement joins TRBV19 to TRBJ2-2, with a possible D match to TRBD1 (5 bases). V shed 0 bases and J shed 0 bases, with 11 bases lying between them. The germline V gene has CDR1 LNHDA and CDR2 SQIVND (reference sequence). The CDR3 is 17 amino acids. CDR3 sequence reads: CASSIDPGRANTGELFF. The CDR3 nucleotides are TGTGCCAGTAGTATAGATCCGGGCAGGGCGAACACCGGGGAGCTGTTTTTT.

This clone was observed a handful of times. The CDR3 here is CASSFFPGELRNYEQYF. CDR3 bases: TGTGCCAGCAGTTTCTTTCCCGGGGAGCTCCGCAACTACGAGCAGTACTTC. The chain combines TRBV28 with TRBJ2-7; weak D call: TRBD2 (5 bases). V was shortened by 3 bases and J by 3 bases, with 21 bases between the two germline ends. CDR1 and CDR2 (germline): MDHEN, SYDVKM. CDR3 size: 17 residues.

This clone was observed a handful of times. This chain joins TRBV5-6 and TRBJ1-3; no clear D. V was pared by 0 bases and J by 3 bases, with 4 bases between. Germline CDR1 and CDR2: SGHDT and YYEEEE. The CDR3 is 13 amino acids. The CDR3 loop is CASSLGHGNTIYF. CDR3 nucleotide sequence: TGTGCCAGCAGCTTGGGACATGGAAACACCATATATTTT.

CDR3 DNA sequence: TGTGCCAGCAGCTCCGGGACAAAAGAGACCCAGTACTTC. This encodes CASSSGTKETQYF. The chain couples TRBV11-2 to TRBJ2-5; D perhaps matches TRBD1 (6 bases). V lost 4 bases, J lost 3 bases, and 9 bases lay in between. CDR3 length: 13 amino acids. Germline CDR1 is SGHAT and CDR2 is FQNNGV.

CDR3 nucleotides: TGTGCCAGTAACACTCCAAGCGGGGGAACCTACGAGCAGTACTTC. It codes for CASNTPSGGTYEQYF. The J gene is TRBJ2-7, the V gene TRBV19, with 8 bases lining up with TRBD2. Germline CDR1 reads LNHDA; CDR2 reads SQIVND (reference sequence). The CDR3 consists of 15 residues. With V trimmed by 7 bases and J by 2 bases, 10 bases remained unmatched.

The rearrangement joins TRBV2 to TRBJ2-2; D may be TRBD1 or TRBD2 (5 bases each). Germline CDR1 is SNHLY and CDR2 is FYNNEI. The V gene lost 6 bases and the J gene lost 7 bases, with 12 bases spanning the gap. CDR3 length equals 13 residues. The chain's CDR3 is CASRNRDVGELFF. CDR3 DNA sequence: TGTGCCAGCAGGAACCGGGACGTCGGGGAGCTGTTTTTT.